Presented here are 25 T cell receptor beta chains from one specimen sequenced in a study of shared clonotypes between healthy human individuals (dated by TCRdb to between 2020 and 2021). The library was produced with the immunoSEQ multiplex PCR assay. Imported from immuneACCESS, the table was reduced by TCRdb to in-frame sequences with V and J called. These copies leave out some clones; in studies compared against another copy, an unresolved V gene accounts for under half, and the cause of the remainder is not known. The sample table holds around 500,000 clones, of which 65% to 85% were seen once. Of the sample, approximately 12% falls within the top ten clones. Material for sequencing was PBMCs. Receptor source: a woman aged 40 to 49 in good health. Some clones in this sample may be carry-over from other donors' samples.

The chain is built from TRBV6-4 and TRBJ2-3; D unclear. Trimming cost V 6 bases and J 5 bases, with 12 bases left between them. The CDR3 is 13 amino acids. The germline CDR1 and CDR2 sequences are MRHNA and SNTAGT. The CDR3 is CASSLRELDTQYF. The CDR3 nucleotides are TGTGCCAGCAGCCTGCGAGAGTTAGATACGCAGTATTTT.

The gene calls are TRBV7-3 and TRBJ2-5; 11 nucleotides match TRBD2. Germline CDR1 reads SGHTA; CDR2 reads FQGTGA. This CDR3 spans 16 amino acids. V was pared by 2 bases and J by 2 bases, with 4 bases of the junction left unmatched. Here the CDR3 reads CASSLGLAGQQETQYF. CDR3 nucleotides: TGTGCCAGCAGCTTAGGACTAGCGGGTCAACAAGAGACCCAGTACTTC.

CDR3 nucleotide sequence: TGTGCCAGCAGTCAGGACAGCTACATTCAGTACTTC. It encodes CASSQDSYIQYF. V and J are TRBV11-2 and TRBJ2-4; TRBD1 might be the D (6 bases). Germline V CDR1 and CDR2: SGHAT, FQNNGV. V was trimmed by 6 bases and J by 8 bases, leaving 11 bases between them. This CDR3 spans 12 amino acids.

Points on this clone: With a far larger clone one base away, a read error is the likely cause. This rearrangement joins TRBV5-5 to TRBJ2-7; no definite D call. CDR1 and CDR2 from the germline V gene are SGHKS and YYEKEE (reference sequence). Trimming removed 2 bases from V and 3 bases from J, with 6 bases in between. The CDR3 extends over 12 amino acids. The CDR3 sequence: CASSFRSYEQYF. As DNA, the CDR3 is TGTGCCAGCAGCTTTAGGAGCTACGAGCAGTACTTC.

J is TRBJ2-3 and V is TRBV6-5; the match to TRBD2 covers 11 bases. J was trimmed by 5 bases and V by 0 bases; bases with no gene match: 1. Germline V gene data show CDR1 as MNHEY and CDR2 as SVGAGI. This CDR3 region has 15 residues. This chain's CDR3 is CASSYSGLAGDTQYF. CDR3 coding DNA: TGTGCCAGCAGTTACTCAGGACTAGCGGGAGATACGCAGTATTTT.

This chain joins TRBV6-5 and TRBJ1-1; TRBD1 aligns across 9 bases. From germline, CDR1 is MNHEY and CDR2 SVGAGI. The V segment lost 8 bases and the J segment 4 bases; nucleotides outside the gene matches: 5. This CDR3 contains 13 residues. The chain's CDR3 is CASGQGFITEAFF. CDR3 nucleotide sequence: TGTGCCAGCGGACAGGGGTTTATCACTGAAGCTTTCTTT.

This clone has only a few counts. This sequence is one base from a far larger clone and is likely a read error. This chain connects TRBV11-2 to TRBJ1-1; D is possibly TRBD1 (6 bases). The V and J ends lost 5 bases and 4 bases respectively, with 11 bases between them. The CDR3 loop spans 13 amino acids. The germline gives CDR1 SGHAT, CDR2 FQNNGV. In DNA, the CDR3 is TGTGCCAGCAGCCCAGGACAGAGCACTGAAGCTTTCTTT. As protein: CASSPGQSTEAFF.

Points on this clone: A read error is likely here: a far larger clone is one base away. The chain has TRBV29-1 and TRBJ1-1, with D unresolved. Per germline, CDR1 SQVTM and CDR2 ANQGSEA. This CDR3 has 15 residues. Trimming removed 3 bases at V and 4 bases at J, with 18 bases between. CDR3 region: CSVDKEWIGITEAFF. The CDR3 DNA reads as TGCAGCGTTGATAAAGAATGGATTGGGATCACTGAAGCTTTCTTT.

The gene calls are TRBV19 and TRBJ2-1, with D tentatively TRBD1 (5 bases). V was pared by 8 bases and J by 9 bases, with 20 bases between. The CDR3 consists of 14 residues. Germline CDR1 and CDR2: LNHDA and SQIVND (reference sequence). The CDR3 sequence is CASSRDRPPGEQFF. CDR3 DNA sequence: TGTGCCAGTTCAAGAGACAGACCCCCGGGTGAGCAGTTCTTC. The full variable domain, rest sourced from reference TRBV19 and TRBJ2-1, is DGGITQSPKYLFRKEGQNVTLSCEQNLNHDAMYWYRQDPGQGLRLIYYSQIVNDFQKGDIAEGYSVSREKKESFPLTVTSAQKNPTAFYLCASSRDRPPGEQFFGPGTRLTVL.

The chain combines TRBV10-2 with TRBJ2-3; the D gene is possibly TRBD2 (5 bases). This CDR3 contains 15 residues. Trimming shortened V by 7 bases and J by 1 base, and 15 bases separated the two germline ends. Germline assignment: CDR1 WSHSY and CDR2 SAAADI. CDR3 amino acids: CASTGKASGTDTQYF. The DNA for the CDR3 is TGCGCCAGCACCGGGAAGGCTTCTGGCACAGATACGCAGTATTTT.

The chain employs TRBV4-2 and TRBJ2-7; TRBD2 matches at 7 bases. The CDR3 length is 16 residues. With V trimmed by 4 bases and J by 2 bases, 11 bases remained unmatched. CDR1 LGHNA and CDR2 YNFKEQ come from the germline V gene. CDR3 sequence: CASSPPETSATYEQYF. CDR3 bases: TGTGCCAGCAGCCCTCCGGAAACTAGCGCTACCTACGAGCAGTACTTC.

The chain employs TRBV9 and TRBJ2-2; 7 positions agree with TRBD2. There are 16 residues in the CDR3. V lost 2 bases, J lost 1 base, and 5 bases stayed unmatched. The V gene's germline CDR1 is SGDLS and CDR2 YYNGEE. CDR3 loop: CASSVSSGENTGELFF. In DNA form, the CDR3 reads TGTGCCAGCAGCGTTTCTAGCGGAGAGAACACCGGGGAGCTGTTTTTT.

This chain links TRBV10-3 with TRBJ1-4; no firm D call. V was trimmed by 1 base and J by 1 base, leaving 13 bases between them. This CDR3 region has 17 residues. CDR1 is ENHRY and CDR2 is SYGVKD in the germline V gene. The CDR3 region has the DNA TGTGCCATCAGTGAGTTCCTGCCGGGCCAAACTAATGAAAAACTGTTTTTT. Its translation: CAISEFLPGQTNEKLFF.

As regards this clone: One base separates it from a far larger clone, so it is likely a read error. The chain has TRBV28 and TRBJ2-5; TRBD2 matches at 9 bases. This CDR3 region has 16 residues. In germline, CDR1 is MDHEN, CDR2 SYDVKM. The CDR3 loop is CSSSPGTSSGWETQYF. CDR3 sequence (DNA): TGTTCCAGCAGTCCAGGGACTAGCTCGGGGTGGGAGACCCAGTACTTC.

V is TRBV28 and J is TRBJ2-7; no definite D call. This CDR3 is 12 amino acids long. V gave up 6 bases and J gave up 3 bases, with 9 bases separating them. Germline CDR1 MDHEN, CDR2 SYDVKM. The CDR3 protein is CASSQGRYEQYF. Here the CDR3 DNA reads TGTGCCAGCAGCCAAGGGCGCTACGAGCAGTACTTC. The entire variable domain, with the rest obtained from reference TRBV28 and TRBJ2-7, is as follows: DVKVTQSSRYLVKRTGEKVFLECVQDMDHENMFWYRQDPGLGLRLIYFSYDVKMKEKGDIPEGYSVSREKKERFSLILESASTNQTSMYLCASSQGRYEQYFGPGTRLTVT.

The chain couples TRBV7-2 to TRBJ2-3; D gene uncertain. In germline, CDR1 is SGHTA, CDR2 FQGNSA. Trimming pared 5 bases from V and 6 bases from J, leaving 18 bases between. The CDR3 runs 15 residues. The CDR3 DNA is TGTGCCAGCAGCGTAAGCCGGTCTCCCCCTGATACGCAGTATTTT. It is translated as CASSVSRSPPDTQYF.

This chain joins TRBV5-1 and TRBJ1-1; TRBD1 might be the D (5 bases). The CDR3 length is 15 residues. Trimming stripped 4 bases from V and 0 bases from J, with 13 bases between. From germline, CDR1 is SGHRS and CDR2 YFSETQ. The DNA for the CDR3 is TGCGCCAGCAGCAGGGACGGAGAGCTGAACACTGAAGCTTTCTTT. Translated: CASSRDGELNTEAFF.

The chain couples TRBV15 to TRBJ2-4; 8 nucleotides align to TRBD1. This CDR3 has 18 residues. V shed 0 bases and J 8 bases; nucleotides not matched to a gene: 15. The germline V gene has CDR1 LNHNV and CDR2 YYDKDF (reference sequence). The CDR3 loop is CATSRDTPGQGAVYIQYF. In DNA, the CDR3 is TGTGCCACCAGCAGAGATACCCCGGGGCAGGGGGCCGTTTACATTCAGTACTTC.

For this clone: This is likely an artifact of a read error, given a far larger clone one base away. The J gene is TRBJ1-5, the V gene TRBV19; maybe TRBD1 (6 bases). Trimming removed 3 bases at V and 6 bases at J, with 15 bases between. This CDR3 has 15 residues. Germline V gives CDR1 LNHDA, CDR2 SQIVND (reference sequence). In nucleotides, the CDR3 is TGTGCCAGTAGTATCTCCCTACAGGGAAGTCAGCCCCAGCATTTT. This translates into CASSISLQGSQPQHF.

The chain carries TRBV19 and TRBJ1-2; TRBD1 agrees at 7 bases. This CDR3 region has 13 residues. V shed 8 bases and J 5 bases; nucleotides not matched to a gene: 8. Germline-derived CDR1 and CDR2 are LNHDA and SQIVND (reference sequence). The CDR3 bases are TGTGCCAGTGGGGACAGCGCCTTTTATGGCTACACCTTC. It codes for CASGDSAFYGYTF.

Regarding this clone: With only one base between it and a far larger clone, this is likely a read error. CDR3 coding DNA: TGTGCCAGCAGTCGGAGTGAAGGGGAAGCTTTCTTT. Amino acid sequence: CASSRSEGEAFF. The chain joins TRBV25-1 to TRBJ1-1; D is ambiguous. V lost 5 bases, J lost 8 bases, and 12 bases lay in between. Germline V gene data show CDR1 as MGHDK and CDR2 as SYGVNS. The CDR3 spans 12 residues.

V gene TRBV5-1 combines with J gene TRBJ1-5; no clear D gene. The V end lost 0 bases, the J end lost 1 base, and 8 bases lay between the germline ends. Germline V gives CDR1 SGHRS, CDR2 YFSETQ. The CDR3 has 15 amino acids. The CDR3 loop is CASSLGPVSNQPQHF. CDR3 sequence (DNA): TGCGCCAGCAGCTTGGGGCCAGTCAGCAATCAGCCCCAGCATTTT.

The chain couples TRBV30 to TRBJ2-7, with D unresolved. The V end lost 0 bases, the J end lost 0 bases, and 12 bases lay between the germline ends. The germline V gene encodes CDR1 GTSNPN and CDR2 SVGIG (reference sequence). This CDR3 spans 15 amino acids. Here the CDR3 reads CAWSVLGASSYEQYF. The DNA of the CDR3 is TGTGCCTGGAGTGTACTGGGTGCCAGCTCCTACGAGCAGTACTTC.

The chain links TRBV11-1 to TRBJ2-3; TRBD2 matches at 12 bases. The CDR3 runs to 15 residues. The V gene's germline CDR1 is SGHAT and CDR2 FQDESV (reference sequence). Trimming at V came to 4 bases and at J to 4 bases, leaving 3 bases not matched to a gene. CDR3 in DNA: TGTGCCAGCAGCTCGACTAGCGGGAGCTCAGATACGCAGTATTTT. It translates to CASSSTSGSSDTQYF.

CDR3 residues: CASSEGQGNQPQHF. The CDR3 coding sequence is TGTGCCAGCAGTGAGGGACAGGGGAATCAGCCCCAGCATTTT. The chain combines TRBV6-1 with TRBJ1-5; 10 bases align to TRBD1. CDR1 and CDR2 (germline): MNHNS, SASEGT. Trimming cost V 3 bases and J 4 bases; bases outside gene matches: 0. The CDR3 has 14 residues.